The 30 T cell receptor beta chains presented below share a single source sample, sequenced in a study of a mutant IDH1 vaccine in newly diagnosed glioma (dated by TCRdb to the early 2020s). Sample time point, as interpreted from the label and publication: week 5, during vaccination. Each vaccine dose, consisting of 300 ug of a 20-mer mutant IDH1 peptide in Montanide, was administered subcutaneously with topical imiquimod. The library was obtained by the immunoSEQ multiplex PCR assay. The clones in this table, taken by TCRdb from immuneACCESS, are in-frame only. Not every clone is retained; where verified, under half of the shortfall comes from an unresolved V gene, and the cause of the rest is unknown. The sample includes around 46,000 clones, with just under 80% observed a single time. Roughly 5.2% of the sample is held by the ten biggest clonotypes. These receptors have no identified antigens.

The material sequenced was PBMCs, taken from a glioma patient whose treatment included an IDH1 peptide vaccine. The receptors stem from a man aged 50-59 years with glioma.

This clone was detected once. The genes are TRBV10-3 and TRBJ2-6; tentative D call: TRBD1 (5 bases). The CDR3 is made up of 19 amino acids. Trimming stripped 4 bases from V and 0 bases from J, with 19 bases between. CDR1 is ENHRY and CDR2 is SYGVKD in the germline V gene. DNA for the CDR3: TGTGCCATCAGTGTAGGTCGACAGCTCACCTACTCTGGGGCCAACGTCCTGACTTTC. Its translation is CAISVGRQLTYSGANVLTF.

The gene calls are TRBV2 and TRBJ1-5, with a weak D call TRBD1 (6 bases). The V end lost 0 bases, the J end lost 1 base, and 16 bases lay between the germline ends. Germline CDR1 SNHLY, CDR2 FYNNEI. This CDR3 contains 18 residues. The CDR3: CASSEALGGPASNQPQHF. CDR3 DNA: TGTGCCAGCAGTGAAGCGCTTGGGGGGCCAGCAAGCAATCAGCCCCAGCATTTT.

The chain combines TRBV2 with TRBJ2-1; a possible D gene is TRBD2 (5 bases). Germline values: CDR1 SNHLY, CDR2 FYNNEI. The V gene lost 5 bases and the J gene lost 0 bases, with 20 bases spanning the gap. This CDR3 is built from 18 residues. The CDR3, as DNA: TGTGCCAGCAGTCCCCCCCGACTAACCCTGCGCTCCTACAATGAGCAGTTCTTC. It codes for CASSPPRLTLRSYNEQFF. Variable domain in full (rest from reference TRBV2 and TRBJ2-1): EPEVTQTPSHQVTQMGQEVILRCVPISNHLYFYWYRQILGQKVEFLVSFYNNEISEKSEIFDDQFSVERPDGSNFTLKIRSTKLEDSAMYFCASSPPRLTLRSYNEQFFGPGTRLTVL.

This clone was seen a handful of times. This chain links TRBV19 with TRBJ2-5; D remains ambiguous. CDR3 size: 12 residues. Germline values: CDR1 LNHDA, CDR2 SQIVND (reference sequence). V was cut by 1 base and J by 4 bases, with 4 bases left in between. Here the CDR3 reads CASSIGRETQYF. For the CDR3, the DNA is TGTGCCAGTAGTATAGGACGAGAGACCCAGTACTTC.

J is TRBJ1-6 and V is TRBV5-1; D not resolved. V lost 0 bases, J lost 10 bases, and 11 bases lay in between. Germline V gene data show CDR1 as SGHRS and CDR2 as YFSETQ. The CDR3 length is 14 residues. The CDR3, as DNA: TGCGCCAGCAGCTTGGAGGGATTACGCTCACCCCTCCACTTT. This sequence encodes CASSLEGLRSPLHF.

A few counts support this clone. The CDR3 sequence: CAWSQGDQPQHF. CDR3 DNA: TGTGCCTGGAGTCAGGGGGATCAGCCCCAGCATTTT. This sequence joins TRBV30 and TRBJ1-5; TRBD1 agrees at 7 bases. The CDR3 consists of 12 residues. Trimming took 2 bases from V and 5 from J; bases not matched to a gene: 0. In germline, CDR1 is GTSNPN, CDR2 SVGIG (reference sequence). Full variable domain (missing parts from reference TRBV30 and TRBJ1-5): SQTIHQWPATLVQPVGSPLSLECTVEGTSNPNLYWYRQAAGRGLQLLFYSVGIGQISSEVPQNLSASRPQDRQFILSSKKLLLSDSGFYLCAWSQGDQPQHFGDGTRLSIL.

This chain connects TRBV7-9 to TRBJ1-1; D not certain. CDR3 size: 11 residues. Germline CDR1 is SEHNR and CDR2 is FQNEAQ (reference sequence). Trimming took 3 bases from V and 6 from J, leaving 5 bases between them. For the CDR3, the DNA is TGTGCCAGCAGCTTTGGTCCTGAAGCTTTCTTT. Protein sequence: CASSFGPEAFF. The entire variable domain, with the rest obtained from reference TRBV7-9 and TRBJ1-1, is as follows: DTGVSQNPRHKITKRGQNVTFRCDPISEHNRLYWYRQTLGQGPEFLTYFQNEAQLEKSRLLSDRFSAERPKGSFSTLEIQRTEQGDSAMYLCASSFGPEAFFGQGTRLTVV.

This clone occurred once. The chain joins TRBV9 to TRBJ2-3; D is ambiguous. The CDR3 loop spans 16 amino acids. Per the germline V gene, CDR1 is SGDLS and CDR2 is YYNGEE. V lost 4 bases, J lost 1 base, and 16 bases lay in between. CDR3 bases: TGTGCCAGCAGCCCCCCTCTGGGTTTGGGCACAGATACGCAGTATTTT. Translating gives CASSPPLGLGTDTQYF.

This clone appeared once. The chain joins TRBV19 to TRBJ2-7, with 7 nucleotides matching TRBD1. V lost 5 bases, J lost 1 base, and 8 bases stayed unmatched. Germline V gene sequence: CDR1 LNHDA, CDR2 SQIVND (reference sequence). The CDR3 consists of 15 residues. This CDR3 reads CASSPRGQWSYEQYF. CDR3 nucleotide sequence: TGTGCCAGTAGTCCCAGGGGACAGTGGTCCTACGAGCAGTACTTC. Supplemented by reference TRBV19 and TRBJ2-7, the full variable domain reads DGGITQSPKYLFRKEGQNVTLSCEQNLNHDAMYWYRQDPGQGLRLIYYSQIVNDFQKGDIAEGYSVSREKKESFPLTVTSAQKNPTAFYLCASSPRGQWSYEQYFGPGTRLTVT.

J is TRBJ2-3 and V is TRBV25-1; no clear D. Trimming took 1 base from V and 0 from J, leaving 11 bases between them. The CDR3 has 16 residues. Germline V lookup: CDR1 MGHDK, CDR2 SYGVNS. CDR3 sequence: CASSESMGRSTDTQYF. The CDR3 DNA reads as TGTGCCAGCAGTGAATCAATGGGCAGGAGCACAGATACGCAGTATTTT. Full variable domain (remainder filled in from reference TRBV25-1 and TRBJ2-3): EADIYQTPRYLVIGTGKKITLECSQTMGHDKMYWYQQDPGMELHLIHYSYGVNSTEKGDLSSESTVSRIRTEHFPLTLESARPSHTSQYLCASSESMGRSTDTQYFGPGTRLTVL.

This chain connects TRBV5-1 to TRBJ1-5; D not resolved. This CDR3 region has 14 residues. Trimming removed 3 bases from V and 0 bases from J, with 7 bases in between. CDR1 and CDR2 from the germline V gene are SGHRS and YFSETQ. CDR3 DNA sequence: TGCGCCAGCAGCTCTGGAGATAGCAATCAGCCCCAGCATTTT. Protein sequence: CASSSGDSNQPQHF. The whole variable domain, filled in from reference TRBV5-1 and TRBJ1-5, reads KAGVTQTPRYLIKTRGQQVTLSCSPISGHRSVSWYQQTPGQGLQFLFEYFSETQRNKGNFPGRFSGRQFSNSRSEMNVSTLELGDSALYLCASSSGDSNQPQHFGDGTRLSIL.

The rearrangement joins TRBV27 to TRBJ2-1; D is uncertain. The CDR3 is 12 residues long. V was clipped by 4 bases and J by 5 bases, with 6 bases between them. The germline gives CDR1 MNHEY, CDR2 SMNVEV (reference sequence). The CDR3 loop reads CASSSFNNEQFF. CDR3 nucleotide sequence: TGTGCCAGCAGTTCCTTCAACAATGAGCAGTTCTTC.

This clone was counted once. The chain joins TRBV30 to TRBJ1-5, with D hard to call. The V end was cut by 0 bases, the J end by 9 bases, with 15 bases between. The germline CDR1 and CDR2 sequences are GTSNPN and SVGIG (reference sequence). The CDR3 contains 14 residues. The CDR3 nucleotides read TGTGCCTGGAGTGTAACAGACCCGCGTTCGCCCCAGCATTTT. Amino acids: CAWSVTDPRSPQHF.

The chain joins TRBV6-5 to TRBJ2-4; D possibly corresponds to TRBD2 (6 bases). The CDR3 loop spans 16 amino acids. V shed 0 bases and J shed 1 base, with 10 bases lying between them. Germline CDR1 is MNHEY and CDR2 is SVGAGI. The chain's CDR3 is CASSYSNAGAKNIQYF. The CDR3 DNA reads as TGTGCCAGCAGTTACTCGAATGCGGGGGCCAAAAACATTCAGTACTTC.

The chain links TRBV30 to TRBJ2-5; D gene uncertain. The CDR3 is made up of 13 amino acids. In germline, CDR1 is GTSNPN, CDR2 SVGIG (reference sequence). Trimming removed 0 bases at V and 4 bases at J, with 9 bases between. Here the CDR3 DNA reads TGTGCCTGGAGTGTTAATTCAAGAGAGACCCAGTACTTC. Its translation: CAWSVNSRETQYF. Full variable domain (outside the CDR3, taken from reference TRBV30 and TRBJ2-5): SQTIHQWPATLVQPVGSPLSLECTVEGTSNPNLYWYRQAAGRGLQLLFYSVGIGQISSEVPQNLSASRPQDRQFILSSKKLLLSDSGFYLCAWSVNSRETQYFGPGTRLLVL.

The V call is TRBV9, the J call TRBJ2-5; 7 nucleotides line up with TRBD2. The V gene end was trimmed by 4 bases and the J gene end by 2 bases; junction bases not matched to a gene: 8. Germline CDR1 reads SGDLS; CDR2 reads YYNGEE. There are 15 residues in the CDR3. The CDR3: CASSRRTSLQETQYF. The CDR3 coding sequence is TGTGCCAGCAGCCGTAGGACTAGTCTACAAGAGACCCAGTACTTC.

In this sample, this clone turned up once. The V and J genes are TRBV12-1 and TRBJ2-7; the table's D gene call, TRBD2, was not cross checked with the DNA. TRBV12-1 is deemed a pseudogene. CDR3 length: 17 amino acids. The CDR3 DNA reads TGTGCCAGCAGACTTCGCTCGGATGGAGGACTCTCCTACGAGCAGTACTTC. It is translated as CASRLRSDGGLSYEQYF.

The gene calls are TRBV6-1 and TRBJ1-2; TRBD1 matches at 9 bases. Germline V gene data show CDR1 as MNHNS and CDR2 as SASEGT. CDR3 length equals 16 residues. The V and J ends lost 0 bases and 4 bases, in that order; junction bases with no gene match: 6. As DNA, the CDR3 is TGTGCCAGCAGTGAAGCGAGACAGGGGGTCGGCTATGGCTACACCTTC. Its protein is CASSEARQGVGYGYTF.

V gene TRBV19 combines with J gene TRBJ2-3; D uncertain. Trimming shortened V by 4 bases and J by 7 bases, and 9 bases separated the two germline ends. The CDR3 spans 12 residues. The V gene's germline CDR1 is LNHDA and CDR2 SQIVND (reference sequence). The CDR3 spells CASSKLANTQYF. The CDR3 region has the DNA TGTGCCAGTAGTAAGCTGGCCAATACGCAGTATTTT. The full variable domain, its missing parts supplied by reference TRBV19 and TRBJ2-3, is DGGITQSPKYLFRKEGQNVTLSCEQNLNHDAMYWYRQDPGQGLRLIYYSQIVNDFQKGDIAEGYSVSREKKESFPLTVTSAQKNPTAFYLCASSKLANTQYFGPGTRLTVL.

The J gene is TRBJ1-5, the V gene TRBV19; possibly TRBD1 for D (5 bases). Germline CDR1 LNHDA, CDR2 SQIVND (reference sequence). V shed 1 base and J shed 3 bases, with 7 bases lying between them. The CDR3 covers 14 residues. The CDR3 spells CASSIGQNNQPQHF. The CDR3 DNA reads as TGTGCCAGTAGTATAGGACAGAACAATCAGCCCCAGCATTTT.

J is TRBJ2-2 and V is TRBV27; D ambiguous. Germline V gene sequence: CDR1 MNHEY, CDR2 SMNVEV (reference sequence). V lost 2 bases and J lost 8, with 9 bases in between. This CDR3 is 13 amino acids long. The CDR3 sequence: CASSLVGKGELFF. The CDR3 coding sequence is TGTGCCAGCAGTTTAGTAGGGAAGGGGGAGCTGTTTTTT.

This chain connects TRBV7-2 to TRBJ2-7; the D gene could be TRBD1 or TRBD2 (6 bases each). The length of the CDR3 is 15 residues. V was pared by 4 bases and J by 7 bases, with 20 bases between. From germline, CDR1 is SGHTA and CDR2 FQGNSA. The CDR3: CASSSHRGPRSEQYF. The CDR3 nucleotides read TGTGCCAGCAGCTCCCACCGGGGGCCGCGGTCAGAGCAGTACTTC. The whole variable domain, remainder taken from reference TRBV7-2 and TRBJ2-7, is GAGVSQSPSNKVTEKGKDVELRCDPISGHTALYWYRQSLGQGLEFLIYFQGNSAPDKSGLPSDRFSAERTGGSVSTLTIQRTQQEDSAVYLCASSSHRGPRSEQYFGPGTRLTVT.

The chain has TRBV7-2 and TRBJ1-2; tentative D call: TRBD1 (5 bases). CDR1 SGHTA and CDR2 FQGNSA come from the germline V gene. Deletions cut 1 base from V and 4 bases from J, with 10 bases between. The CDR3 length is 14 residues. In nucleotides, the CDR3 is TGTGCCAGCAGCTTAGTTGATCAGGGCTATGGCTACACCTTC. Residues: CASSLVDQGYGYTF.

This chain uses TRBV10-3 with TRBJ1-5; no reliable D call. V was trimmed by 2 bases and J by 7 bases, leaving 6 bases between them. Per the germline V gene, CDR1 is ENHRY and CDR2 is SYGVKD. This CDR3 contains 12 residues. In DNA form, the CDR3 reads TGTGCCATCAGTGAGCGAGACCAGCCCCAGCATTTT. Protein: CAISERDQPQHF.

The gene calls are TRBV7-9 and TRBJ2-7; D is uncertain. This CDR3 has 14 amino acids. Trimming removed 4 bases at V and 2 bases at J, with 12 bases between. The germline CDR1 and CDR2 sequences are SEHNR and FQNEAQ (reference sequence). This chain's CDR3 is CASSSPGRAYEQYF. CDR3 coding DNA: TGTGCCAGCAGCTCCCCTGGCCGAGCCTACGAGCAGTACTTC. The full variable domain, with the rest looked up from reference TRBV7-9 and TRBJ2-7, is DTGVSQNPRHKITKRGQNVTFRCDPISEHNRLYWYRQTLGQGPEFLTYFQNEAQLEKSRLLSDRFSAERPKGSFSTLEIQRTEQGDSAMYLCASSSPGRAYEQYFGPGTRLTVT.

The chain has TRBV5-1 and TRBJ1-1, with TRBD1 matching 10 bases. The CDR3 is 15 amino acids. The germline V gene has CDR1 SGHRS and CDR2 YFSETQ. The V and J ends lost 3 bases and 4 bases, in that order; junction bases with no gene match: 6. CDR3 DNA sequence: TGCGCCAGCAGCTCTTGGGACAGGGGAAGCACTGAAGCTTTCTTT. It specifies CASSSWDRGSTEAFF.

The chain uses TRBV9 and TRBJ2-1; 9 bases match TRBD2. V lost 4 bases, J lost 10 bases, and 9 bases stayed unmatched. This CDR3 region has 14 residues. Germline CDR1 is SGDLS and CDR2 is YYNGEE. CDR3 in DNA: TGTGCCAGCAGCCCCCGGACTAGCGCGGAGGAGCAGTTCTTC. Protein sequence: CASSPRTSAEEQFF.

The V gene is TRBV27, the J gene TRBJ2-7; 7 bases agree with TRBD1. This CDR3 is 13 amino acids long. The germline V gene has CDR1 MNHEY and CDR2 SMNVEV (reference sequence). J lost 6 bases, V lost 6 bases, and 8 bases had no gene match. The CDR3 DNA is TGTGCCAGCAGCCCCGACAGGGTTAGCGAGCAGTACTTC. It specifies CASSPDRVSEQYF.

A single count supports this clone. The chain couples TRBV6-6 to TRBJ1-1; maybe TRBD1 (6 bases). V was shortened by 1 base and J by 8 bases, with 11 bases between the two germline ends. The CDR3 sequence is 13 residues long. CDR1 is MNHNY, CDR2 SVGAGI, per germline (reference sequence). The CDR3 loop is CASSYFTGREAFF. Here the CDR3 DNA reads TGTGCCAGCAGTTACTTCACAGGGCGCGAAGCTTTCTTT.

The rearrangement links TRBV30 to TRBJ1-2, with D unresolved. The CDR3 runs to 14 residues. Germline values: CDR1 GTSNPN, CDR2 SVGIG (reference sequence). Trimming left V 3 bases short and J 1 base short, with 12 bases between. The CDR3 sequence is CAWSRTTGNYGYTF. In DNA form, the CDR3 reads TGTGCCTGGAGCCGGACTACGGGTAACTATGGCTACACCTTC.